Shown below are 30 T cell receptor beta chains from a single sample sequenced in a study of beta chain features in type 1 diabetes. Expressed TCRB transcripts were sequenced because the entire RNA isolate underwent reverse transcription. This table comes from immunoSEQ multiplex PCR, and its TCRdb copy is limited to in-frame clones, with some not included. Counted here are a few hundred thousand clones, 14% occurring once; the ten biggest clones make up around 0.035%. The material sequenced was naive CD4+ T cells from blood. All receptors come from a man aged 25-45 years in good health.

The J gene is TRBJ1-6, the V gene TRBV4-3, with D possibly TRBD1 on 6 matching bases. The CDR3 length is 17 residues. Looked up from germline, CDR1 is LGHNA and CDR2 is YSLEER. V lost 0 bases to trimming and J lost 7 bases, with 16 bases between them. The chain's CDR3 is CASSQDRAGAENSPLHF. As DNA, the CDR3 is TGCGCCAGCAGCCAAGATAGGGCAGGGGCAGAGAATTCACCCCTCCACTTT.

This chain joins TRBV7-9 and TRBJ1-4, with D possibly TRBD1 on 5 matching bases. There are 15 residues in the CDR3. The V gene's germline CDR1 is SEHNR and CDR2 FQNEAQ (reference sequence). The ends were cut back, 4 bases at V and 4 bases at J, with 13 bases in the middle. CDR3 loop: CASSWRRGDNEKLFF. CDR3 nucleotides: TGTGCCAGCAGCTGGAGAAGGGGAGATAATGAAAAACTGTTTTTT.

This clone showed up just a few times. The chain employs TRBV5-1 and TRBJ1-2, with 7 nucleotides matching TRBD1. CDR1 is SGHRS, CDR2 YFSETQ, per germline. The CDR3 is made up of 14 amino acids. J was trimmed by 4 bases and V by 0 bases; bases with no gene match: 3. DNA for the CDR3: TGCGCCAGCAGCTTGGAAGGGACAGTCTATGGCTACACCTTC. As protein: CASSLEGTVYGYTF.

CDR3 coding DNA: TGCGCCAGCAGCTTGGGAAATGGTCTAGAGACCCAGTACTTC. It specifies CASSLGNGLETQYF. This sequence joins TRBV5-1 and TRBJ2-5; D is uncertain. Between the trimmed V and J ends, which lost 0 bases and 4 bases, there was a span of 10 bases. CDR1 and CDR2 from the germline V gene are SGHRS and YFSETQ. CDR3 length: 14 residues.

The chain combines TRBV12-5 with TRBJ2-5; TRBD2 aligns across 11 bases. Per germline, CDR1 LGHNT and CDR2 FRNRAP. V was clipped by 8 bases and J by 7 bases; unmatched bases: 6. This CDR3 spans 13 amino acids. The CDR3 DNA reads as TGTGCTAGTATAGCGGGAGGGCGCCGGACCCAGTACTTC. Amino acids: CASIAGGRRTQYF.

The CDR3 DNA sequence: TGTGCCAGCAGCCGCGACGGAACCTATGGCTACACCTTC. Translated, it gives CASSRDGTYGYTF. The chain combines TRBV4-2 with TRBJ1-2; D is uncertain. The CDR3 is 13 residues long. The germline V and J ends were trimmed by 4 bases and 4 bases, with 10 bases remaining between them. Germline CDR1 is LGHNA and CDR2 is YNFKEQ.

The J gene is TRBJ1-1, the V gene TRBV6-1; D ambiguous. This CDR3 is built from 14 residues. Between the trimmed V and J ends, which lost 5 bases and 1 base, there was a span of 11 bases. Germline V gene sequence: CDR1 MNHNS, CDR2 SASEGT. CDR3 sequence reads: CASSTLDQNTEAFF. The CDR3 region has the DNA TGTGCCAGCAGTACCCTAGACCAGAACACTGAAGCTTTCTTT.

V usage is TRBV29-1 and J usage is TRBJ1-1; perhaps TRBD1 as D (5 bases). Trimming took 8 bases from V and 11 from J, leaving 18 bases between them. The CDR3 extends over 11 amino acids. Germline CDR1 is SQVTM and CDR2 is ANQGSEA. The CDR3 DNA reads as TGCAGCCCCGACAGCGGCGCCGGGGCTTTCTTT. Encoded protein: CSPDSGAGAFF.

The chain combines TRBV7-8 with TRBJ2-3, with TRBD2 as a possible D gene (6 bases). This CDR3 comprises 14 residues. Germline V lookup: CDR1 SGHVS, CDR2 FQNEAQ. V lost 4 bases, J lost 3 bases, and 11 bases lay in between. This chain's CDR3 is CASSSGGATDTQYF. The CDR3 DNA sequence: TGTGCCAGCAGCTCCGGGGGAGCTACAGATACGCAGTATTTT.

The chain carries TRBV7-9 and TRBJ2-7; D unclear. V gave up 5 bases and J gave up 3 bases, with 11 bases separating them. This CDR3 comprises 13 residues. The germline V gene encodes CDR1 SEHNR and CDR2 FQNEAQ (reference sequence). The CDR3 nucleotides are TGTGCCAGCAGCGCCCTTAACTACTACGAGCAGTACGTC. Translating it yields CASSALNYYEQYV.

Comment on this clone: Other DNA sequences from this sample encode an identical CDR3 as well. The rearrangement joins TRBV7-2 to TRBJ2-3, with D unresolved. The germline CDR1 and CDR2 sequences are SGHTA and FQGNSA. The V end lost 0 bases, the J end lost 4 bases, and 2 bases lay between the germline ends. The CDR3 length is 12 residues. The DNA of the CDR3 is TGTGCCAGCAGCTTAGCAGCAGATACGCAGTATTTT. Translating it yields CASSLAADTQYF. Looking up the rest from reference TRBV7-2 and TRBJ2-3 gives the full variable domain: GAGVSQSPSNKVTEKGKDVELRCDPISGHTALYWYRQSLGQGLEFLIYFQGNSAPDKSGLPSDRFSAERTGGSVSTLTIQRTQQEDSAVYLCASSLAADTQYFGPGTRLTVL.

The chain uses TRBV7-9 and TRBJ2-5, with TRBD1 matching 8 bases. Losses at the gene ends were 6 bases for V and 4 bases for J; bases not matched to a gene: 16. The CDR3 is 17 amino acids. Germline lookup yields CDR1 SEHNR and CDR2 FQNEAQ (reference sequence). CDR3 DNA: TGTGCCAGCAGATCGGGTTGGACAGGGAAGTTGAGAGAGACCCAGTACTTC. Its protein is CASRSGWTGKLRETQYF.

This clone has a handful of counts. This chain connects TRBV11-2 to TRBJ2-1, with a weak D call TRBD2 (5 bases). Deletions cut 7 bases from V and 6 bases from J, with 22 bases between. The V gene's germline CDR1 is SGHAT and CDR2 FQNNGV. The CDR3 spans 16 residues. DNA for the CDR3: TGTGCCAGCACCTTGCTTCTAACTAGGCGCGGCAATGAGCAGTTCTTC. Amino acids: CASTLLLTRRGNEQFF.

The CDR3 region has the DNA TGTGCCAGCAGCTCCCGGGACTCCAAAAACATTCAGTACTTC. Its protein product is CASSSRDSKNIQYF. The V call is TRBV7-9, the J call TRBJ2-4; D perhaps matches TRBD2 (6 bases). Germline CDR1 is SEHNR and CDR2 is FQNEAQ (reference sequence). The V and J ends lost 4 bases and 2 bases respectively, with 9 bases between them. CDR3 size: 14 residues.

In this sample, this clone turned up a few times. V is TRBV9 and J is TRBJ2-7, with D uncertain. CDR3 length equals 15 residues. CDR1 is SGDLS, CDR2 YYNGEE, per germline. The V and J ends lost 2 bases and 7 bases respectively, with 19 bases between them. The CDR3 here is CASSVKQTDVVEQYF. In nucleotides, the CDR3 is TGTGCCAGCAGCGTCAAACAGACTGATGTGGTTGAGCAGTACTTC.

The J gene is TRBJ1-1, the V gene TRBV19; unclear D gene. Germline assignment: CDR1 LNHDA and CDR2 SQIVND (reference sequence). Trimming pared 0 bases from V and 3 bases from J, leaving 11 bases between. CDR3 length: 15 residues. CDR3 residues: CASSIDVWVDTEAFF. In DNA form, the CDR3 reads TGTGCCAGTAGTATAGATGTTTGGGTTGACACTGAAGCTTTCTTT.

This chain connects TRBV9 to TRBJ2-7; no firm D call. Germline V CDR1 and CDR2: SGDLS, YYNGEE. This CDR3 region has 14 residues. Between the trimmed V and J ends, which lost 3 bases and 4 bases, there was a span of 14 bases. In nucleotides, the CDR3 is TGTGCCAGCAGCGCGGCGATAGGTCCTTACGAGCAGTACTTC. Translated: CASSAAIGPYEQYF.

The V and J genes are TRBV5-1 and TRBJ2-3, with D hard to call. Per germline, CDR1 SGHRS and CDR2 YFSETQ. Between the trimmed V and J ends, which lost 0 bases and 4 bases, there was a span of 9 bases. The CDR3 is 14 amino acids. CDR3 amino acids: CASSLGGGADTQYF. As DNA, the CDR3 is TGCGCCAGCAGCTTGGGCGGTGGGGCAGATACGCAGTATTTT.

This clone showed up just a few times. No DNA is shown, since the ends of the CDR3 on it are uncertain; the CDR3 is the one TCRdb lists. The chain recombines TRBV7-2 with TRBJ2-1; the listed D gene, TRBD1, was not tested against the DNA. CDR1 is SGHTA and CDR2 is FQGNSA in the germline V gene. The CDR3 is 14 amino acids long, termini counted. This CDR3 is CASSLTFLAVKQFF.

This sequence joins TRBV10-2 and TRBJ2-3; 13 nucleotides agree with TRBD2. This CDR3 is built from 15 residues. V trimming: 6 bases; J trimming: 0 bases; junction bases outside the gene matches: 0. Germline CDR1 WSHSY, CDR2 SAAADI. In DNA form, the CDR3 reads TGCGCCAGCAGGGGACTAGCGGGGAGCACAGATACGCAGTATTTT. Amino acid sequence: CASRGLAGSTDTQYF.

There are a few counts of this clone. The chain employs TRBV18 and TRBJ1-5, with a possible D match to TRBD1 (5 bases). V dropped 0 bases and J dropped 9 bases, with 6 bases sitting between them. The CDR3 runs 12 residues. From germline, CDR1 is KGHSH and CDR2 LQKENI. The CDR3 protein is CASSPPGLPQHF. CDR3 sequence (DNA): TGTGCCAGCTCACCACCGGGGCTGCCCCAGCATTTT.

This clone was counted between two and nine times. This rearrangement joins TRBV11-2 to TRBJ2-5, with D uncertain. V was shortened by 3 bases and J by 3 bases, with 8 bases between the two germline ends. The CDR3 loop spans 13 amino acids. The germline V gene encodes CDR1 SGHAT and CDR2 FQNNGV. The CDR3 nucleotides are TGTGCCAGCAGCTTTGGAGAAAAAGAGACCCAGTACTTC. Protein: CASSFGEKETQYF.

The chain recombines TRBV16 with TRBJ2-2; D call uncertain. V was pared by 2 bases and J by 5 bases, with 6 bases between. The CDR3 is 13 amino acids. Germline CDR1 is KGHSY and CDR2 is FQNENV. CDR3 loop: CASSQHQTGELFF. DNA of the CDR3: TGTGCCAGCAGCCAACATCAAACCGGGGAGCTGTTTTTT.

This clone was counted only a few times. This CDR3 reads CALTRSAGRTDTQYF. CDR3 nucleotide sequence: TGTGCCTTAACGAGGTCCGCGGGGCGCACAGATACGCAGTATTTT. This rearrangement joins TRBV30 to TRBJ2-3; D is possibly TRBD2 (6 bases). Trimming removed 7 bases from V and 1 base from J, with 18 bases in between. Germline lookup yields CDR1 GTSNPN and CDR2 SVGIG (reference sequence). The CDR3 sequence is 15 residues long.

This clone was detected only a few times. The chain links TRBV5-1 to TRBJ2-5; no reliable D call. Germline V CDR1 and CDR2: SGHRS, YFSETQ. The V end was cut by 4 bases, the J end by 0 bases, with 13 bases between. The CDR3 spans 15 residues. CDR3 residues: CASSPAGDYQETQYF. As DNA, the CDR3 is TGCGCCAGCAGCCCGGCCGGCGACTACCAAGAGACCCAGTACTTC.

This clone has just a few counts. This CDR3 reads CASSLVRNNEQFF. The CDR3 DNA follows: TGCGCCAGCAGCTTGGTTAGGAACAATGAGCAGTTCTTC. V is TRBV5-1 and J is TRBJ2-1; no clear D gene. Trimming took off 0 bases at V and 5 bases at J, with 6 bases between the two ends. CDR3 size: 13 residues. Germline V gene sequence: CDR1 SGHRS, CDR2 YFSETQ.

This clone has ten or more counts. V and J are TRBV7-2 and TRBJ2-4; no definite D call. Germline loops: CDR1 SGHTA, CDR2 FQGNSA. V was cut by 0 bases and J by 5 bases, with 5 bases left in between. The CDR3 is 13 amino acids. The CDR3 sequence is CASSLARENIQYF. The CDR3 nucleotides read TGTGCCAGCAGCTTAGCTAGGGAAAACATTCAGTACTTC.

The sample holds a few counts of this clone. The chain recombines TRBV7-2 with TRBJ2-5; a weak D match, TRBD2 (5 bases). Trimming took off 0 bases at V and 3 bases at J, with 8 bases between the two ends. Per germline, CDR1 SGHTA and CDR2 FQGNSA. CDR3 length: 14 amino acids. The CDR3 loop is CASSLARREETQYF. The CDR3 region has the DNA TGTGCCAGCAGCTTAGCGCGGCGGGAAGAGACCCAGTACTTC.

The sample holds a few counts of this clone. The gene calls are TRBV5-6 and TRBJ2-1; D is perhaps TRBD1 (6 bases). The CDR3 has 16 amino acids. Per germline, CDR1 SGHDT and CDR2 YYEEEE. V shed 0 bases and J shed 0 bases, with 10 bases lying between them. The DNA for the CDR3 is TGTGCCAGCAGCTTGGCCAAAGGGGGCTCCTACAATGAGCAGTTCTTC. This encodes CASSLAKGGSYNEQFF.

The chain is built from TRBV10-3 and TRBJ2-1, with 7 bases identical to TRBD2. The CDR3 has 16 residues. V lost 8 bases, J lost 0 bases, and 10 bases stayed unmatched. Germline lookup yields CDR1 ENHRY and CDR2 SYGVKD. CDR3 nucleotides: TGTGCCATCGGGCCGCGGGGCGGGAGCTCCTACAATGAGCAGTTCTTC. As protein: CAIGPRGGSSYNEQFF.